The entry below gives a single T cell receptor beta chain sequence along with its context. Random hexamers served to reverse transcribe roughly 0.5 to 1 ug RNA. TCRdb itself ran the immunoSEQ multiplex PCR reads through MiXCR, one entry per CDR3 protein. The top ten hold around 0.16% of the sample, which has fewer than 200,000 distinct CDR3 sequences, around 95% seen once. The data originate from a study of CD8 T cells in Susac syndrome. The V gene end was trimmed by 4 bases and the J gene end by 6 bases; junction bases not matched to a gene: 1. From germline, CDR1 is SNHLY and CDR2 FYNNEI. This CDR3 has 13 amino acids.

This clonotype was obtained from a human donor with multiple sclerosis. The chain couples TRBV2 to TRBJ2-7; 12 nucleotides align to TRBD2. The source material was CD8+ T cells from PBMCs. CDR3 DNA sequence: TGTGCCAGCAGTGGGACTAGCGGGATCGAGCAGTACTTC. Translating it yields CASSGTSGIEQYF.